A single sample is the source of the 12 T cell receptor beta chains below, sequenced in a study of blood T cell repertoires in COVID-19. Libraries were prepared by immunoSEQ multiplex PCR; TCRdb keeps only in-frame clonotypes and omits some of them. Of 120,000 to 150,000 clones listed, roughly 79% were seen once; the top ten hold under 10%. Input material: peripheral blood. Receptor source: a man aged 45 to 65 with active or convalescent COVID-19.

The chain carries TRBV19 and TRBJ1-1; weak D call: TRBD1 (6 bases). The CDR3 loop spans 15 amino acids. Per the germline V gene, CDR1 is LNHDA and CDR2 is SQIVND (reference sequence). V lost 5 bases and J 1 base, leaving 14 bases between the germline ends. The CDR3 sequence is CASSETDSWNTEAFF. CDR3 coding DNA: TGTGCCAGTAGTGAAACGGACAGTTGGAACACTGAAGCTTTCTTT.

The V call is TRBV7-6, the J call TRBJ2-7; possibly TRBD2 for D (6 bases). The CDR3 is 16 amino acids. Germline V CDR1 and CDR2: SGHVS, FNYEAQ. V lost 3 bases, J lost 0 bases, and 15 bases lay in between. CDR3 in amino acids: CASSLGPGTGSYEQYF. The CDR3 DNA reads as TGTGCCAGCAGCTTGGGGCCCGGGACTGGCTCCTACGAGCAGTACTTC.

CDR3 sequence: CAWNRQGEAFF. In DNA, the CDR3 is TGTGCCTGGAATAGACAAGGAGAAGCTTTCTTT. The chain recombines TRBV30 with TRBJ1-1; D is ambiguous. The CDR3 has 11 amino acids. Germline V gene lookup returns CDR1 GTSNPN and CDR2 SVGIG (reference sequence). The ends were cut back, 4 bases at V and 8 bases at J, with 11 bases in the middle.

The V gene is TRBV6-5, the J gene TRBJ2-7; 8 nucleotides agree with TRBD2. After removal of 2 bases from V and 3 bases from J, the junction contained 0 bases not matched to a gene. This CDR3 region has 13 residues. Germline CDR1 reads MNHEY; CDR2 reads SVGAGI. The CDR3 DNA reads as TGTGCCAGCAGTTACCGGGGGGGCTACGAGCAGTACTTC. It yields the protein CASSYRGGYEQYF.

The J gene is TRBJ1-1, the V gene TRBV28, with a possible D match to TRBD1 (5 bases). Germline-derived CDR1 and CDR2 are MDHEN and SYDVKM. The ends were cut back, 3 bases at V and 1 base at J, with 15 bases in the middle. CDR3 length equals 16 residues. The CDR3 DNA reads as TGTGCCAGCAGTTTCATGTGGGGCGGGGGGAACACTGAAGCTTTCTTT. The encoded protein is CASSFMWGGGNTEAFF.

This clone was recorded a few times. V and J are TRBV3-1 (or the pseudogene TRBV3-2) and TRBJ1-6; the D gene is possibly TRBD1 (5 bases). V was trimmed by 1 base and J by 13 bases, leaving 14 bases between them. The CDR3 consists of 14 residues. Germline-derived CDR1 and CDR2 are LGHDT and YNNKEL (reference sequence). DNA of the CDR3: TGTGCCAGCAGCCAAGTGGGCAGGGAAGTTCCCCTCCACTTT. This translates into CASSQVGREVPLHF.

Comments on this clone: Other DNA sequences in this sample translate to the same CDR3. The chain recombines TRBV5-4 with TRBJ2-1; D is undetermined. Trimming removed 7 bases at V and 0 bases at J, with 8 bases between. CDR3 length: 13 amino acids. Germline V gene lookup returns CDR1 SGHNT and CDR2 YYREEE (reference sequence). CDR3 nucleotides: TGTGCCAGCCGGGTCAGCTCCTACAATGAGCAGTTCTTC. It translates to CASRVSSYNEQFF.

This chain connects TRBV11-2 to TRBJ2-2; 12 bases align to TRBD2. In germline, CDR1 is SGHAT, CDR2 FQNNGV. Unmatched junction bases numbered 7, after V lost 5 bases and J lost 3 bases. CDR3 length: 17 amino acids. The CDR3 coding sequence is TGTGCCAGCAGCACCAGACTAGCGGGAGCGGACACCGGGGAGCTGTTTTTT. Its translation is CASSTRLAGADTGELFF.

V and J are TRBV3-1 (or the pseudogene TRBV3-2) and TRBJ2-2; 8 bases map to TRBD2. The CDR3 is 17 amino acids. V lost 1 base and J lost 4; bases outside the gene matches: 8. The germline CDR1 and CDR2 sequences are LGHDT and YNNKEL (reference sequence). CDR3 in DNA: TGTGCCAGCAGCCAAGTACCCGGGGGGGCGGGCACCGGGGAGCTGTTTTTT. As protein: CASSQVPGGAGTGELFF.

Of note for this clone: Within the sample, other DNA sequences also encode this same CDR3. This chain connects TRBV19 to TRBJ2-7, with 9 nucleotides matching TRBD2. CDR3 length: 15 residues. Germline CDR1 and CDR2: LNHDA and SQIVND (reference sequence). Unmatched junction bases numbered 6, after V lost 3 bases and J lost 3 bases. This CDR3 is CASSIAASGDYEQYF. Written as DNA, the CDR3 is TGTGCCAGTAGTATCGCGGCTAGCGGGGACTACGAGCAGTACTTC.

This clone was recorded once. This chain joins TRBV9 and TRBJ2-3; the D is unclear. Germline values: CDR1 SGDLS, CDR2 YYNGEE. The CDR3 has 14 amino acids. V gave up 2 bases and J gave up 1 base, with 8 bases separating them. In DNA, the CDR3 is TGTGCCAGCAGCGTCGACCGGGGCACAGATACGCAGTATTTT. Its translation: CASSVDRGTDTQYF.

V usage is TRBV9 and J usage is TRBJ1-6; tentatively, D is TRBD1 (6 bases). Germline assignment: CDR1 SGDLS and CDR2 YYNGEE. The CDR3 is made up of 15 amino acids. Between the trimmed V and J ends, which lost 0 bases and 10 bases, there was a span of 14 bases. The CDR3 here is CASSVAGQMGSPLHF. CDR3 nucleotide sequence: TGTGCCAGCAGCGTAGCGGGACAAATGGGGTCACCCCTCCACTTT.